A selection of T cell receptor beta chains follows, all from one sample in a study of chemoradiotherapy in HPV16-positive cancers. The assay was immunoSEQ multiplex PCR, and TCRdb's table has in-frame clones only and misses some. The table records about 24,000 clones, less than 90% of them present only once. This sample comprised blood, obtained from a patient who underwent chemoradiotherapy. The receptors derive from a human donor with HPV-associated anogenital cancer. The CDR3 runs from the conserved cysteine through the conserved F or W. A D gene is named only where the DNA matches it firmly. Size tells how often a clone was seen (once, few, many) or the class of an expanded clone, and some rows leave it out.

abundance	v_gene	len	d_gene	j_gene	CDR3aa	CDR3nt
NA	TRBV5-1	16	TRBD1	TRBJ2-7	CASSLGVRDRVGEQYF	TGCGCCAGCAGCTTGGGGGTGAGGGACAGGGTCGGCGAGCAGTACTTC
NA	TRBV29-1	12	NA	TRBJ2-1	CSVEWGGGEQFF	TGCAGCGTTGAATGGGGGGGCGGTGAGCAGTTCTTC
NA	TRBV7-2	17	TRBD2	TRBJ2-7	CASSSTTTSGGGSEQYF	TGTGCCAGCAGCTCGACGACGACTAGCGGGGGGGGTTCCGAGCAGTACTTC
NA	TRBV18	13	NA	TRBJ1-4	CASSPQGGEKLFF	TGTGCCAGCTCACCACAGGGTGGCGAAAAACTGTTTTTT
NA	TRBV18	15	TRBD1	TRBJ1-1	CASSLTGTDNTEAFF	TGTGCCAGCTCACTCACCGGGACAGACAACACTGAAGCTTTCTTT
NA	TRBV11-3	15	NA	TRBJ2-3	CASSRRALETDTQYF	TGTGCCAGCAGCCGGCGGGCCTTGGAAACAGATACGCAGTATTTT
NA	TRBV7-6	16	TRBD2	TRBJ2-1	CASSLNGAGGYNEQFF	TGTGCCAGCAGCTTGAACGGAGCGGGGGGGTACAATGAGCAGTTCTTC
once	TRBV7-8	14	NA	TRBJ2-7	CASSPSLTSYEQYF	TGTGCCAGCAGCCCTTCCCTAACCTCCTACGAGCAGTACTTC
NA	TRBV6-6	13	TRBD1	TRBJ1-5	CASRDRGGQPQHF	TGTGCCAGCAGGGACAGGGGAGGACAGCCCCAGCATTTT
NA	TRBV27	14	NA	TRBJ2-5	CASSSLGSQETQYF	TGTGCCAGCAGTTCTTTGGGCAGCCAAGAGACCCAGTACTTC
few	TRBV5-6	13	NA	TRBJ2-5	CASSFGGRETQYF	TGTGCCAGCAGCTTTGGGGGGCGCGAGACCCAGTACTTC
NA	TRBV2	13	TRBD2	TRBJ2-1	CASNGGSQLEQFF	TGTGCCAGCAATGGCGGGAGTCAGCTTGAGCAGTTCTTC
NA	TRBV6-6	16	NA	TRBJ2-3	CASNKAIGTSTDTQYF	TGTGCCAGCAACAAGGCCATAGGTACTAGCACAGATACGCAGTATTTT
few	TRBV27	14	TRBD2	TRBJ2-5	CASSPLGRGGTQYF	TGTGCCAGCAGTCCGCTCGGACGGGGGGGGACCCAGTACTTC
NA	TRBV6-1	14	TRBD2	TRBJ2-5	CASSGLAGQETQYF	TGTGCCAGCAGCGGACTAGCGGGACAAGAGACCCAGTACTTC
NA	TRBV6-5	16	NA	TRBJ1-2	CASSYRALDPWGGYTF	TGTGCCAGCAGTTACAGAGCTTTGGACCCTTGGGGTGGCTACACCTTC
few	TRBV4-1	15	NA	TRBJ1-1	CATRGGVRGATRAFF	TGCGCCACCCGCGGGGGGGTGAGAGGGGCGACGAGAGCTTTCTTT
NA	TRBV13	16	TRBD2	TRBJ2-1	CASSSRGSGGAVEQFF	TGTGCCAGCAGCTCCAGGGGTAGCGGGGGGGCAGTTGAGCAGTTCTTC
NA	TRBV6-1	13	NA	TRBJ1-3	CASSPREGNTIYF	TGTGCCAGCAGTCCCCGAGAGGGAAACACCATATATTTT
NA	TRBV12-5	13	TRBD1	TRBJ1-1	CASGWDRNTEAFF	TGTGCTAGTGGCTGGGACAGGAACACTGAAGCTTTCTTT
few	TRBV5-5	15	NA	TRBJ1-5	CASNPGTPGRQPQHF	TGTGCCAGCAATCCCGGGACCCCGGGGAGACAGCCCCAGCATTTT
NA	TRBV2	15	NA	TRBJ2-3	CASRGRQSSTDTQYF	TGTGCCAGCAGGGGTCGACAGTCTAGCACAGATACGCAGTATTTT